One and the same sample provided the 18 T cell receptor beta chains below, sequenced in a study of shared clonotypes between healthy human individuals. Repertoires were generated with immunoSEQ multiplex PCR, while TCRdb's copy carries only in-frame clones and drops some. The sample comprises roughly 1,100,000 clones, more than 60% of which are singletons, and nearly 1.5% rests with the top ten. The sample was memory CD4+ T cells sorted from blood. Subset noted: CD45RA-negative fraction. The receptors here all came from a man between 18 and 35 years old in good health.

This chain links TRBV6-1 with TRBJ2-7, with a tentative D call TRBD1 (5 bases). The V end lost 4 bases, the J end lost 2 bases, and 12 bases lay between the germline ends. This CDR3 has 14 amino acids. Per the germline V gene, CDR1 is MNHNS and CDR2 is SASEGT. The CDR3 sequence: CASSANRNAYEQYF. CDR3 in DNA: TGTGCCAGCAGTGCCAACAGGAACGCCTACGAGCAGTACTTC.

This clone was observed a handful of times. J is TRBJ1-1 and V is TRBV16; D perhaps matches TRBD1 (5 bases). This CDR3 comprises 12 residues. Per the germline V gene, CDR1 is KGHSY and CDR2 is FQNENV. Trimming left V 3 bases short and J 5 bases short, with 7 bases between. The DNA for the CDR3 is TGTGCCAGCAGCCAGGGGCGGACTGAAGCTTTCTTT. Protein: CASSQGRTEAFF.

In this sample, this clone turned up a few times. This sequence joins TRBV6-5 and TRBJ1-2, with D perhaps matching TRBD1 (5 bases). Trimming shortened V by 7 bases and J by 11 bases, and 20 bases separated the two germline ends. In germline, CDR1 is MNHEY, CDR2 SVGAGI. This CDR3 is built from 13 residues. CDR3 in amino acids: CASNPGQGFGYTF. CDR3 bases: TGTGCCAGCAATCCGGGGCAGGGTTTTGGATACACCTTC.

V usage is TRBV19 and J usage is TRBJ1-5; D possibly corresponds to TRBD1 (6 bases). V shed 6 bases and J shed 6 bases, with 12 bases lying between them. The V gene's germline CDR1 is LNHDA and CDR2 SQIVND (reference sequence). CDR3 length: 13 residues. The CDR3 DNA sequence: TGTGCCAGTAGAGACTGGGACATTCAGCCCCAGCATTTT. Amino acids: CASRDWDIQPQHF.

A note on this clone: This sample also contains other DNA sequences that code for the same CDR3. The chain is built from TRBV10-3 and TRBJ1-1; D possibly corresponds to TRBD1 (5 bases). Germline CDR1 is ENHRY and CDR2 is SYGVKD. There are 12 residues in the CDR3. V was trimmed by 4 bases and J by 4 bases, leaving 7 bases between them. In DNA form, the CDR3 reads TGTGCCATCAGTGCCGGGGGCACTGAAGCTTTCTTT. This encodes CAISAGGTEAFF.

The CDR3 sequence is CASSPDGFNTEAFF. The CDR3 DNA reads TGTGCCAGCAGCCCCGACGGGTTTAACACTGAAGCTTTCTTT. The chain couples TRBV11-2 to TRBJ1-1; D not certain. CDR1 is SGHAT and CDR2 is FQNNGV in the germline V gene. This CDR3 region has 14 residues. Trimming took off 5 bases at V and 2 bases at J, with 12 bases between the two ends.

V gene TRBV21-1 combines with J gene TRBJ2-2; the listed D gene, TRBD1, was not tested against the DNA. TRBV21-1 is marked as a pseudogene. The CDR3 length is 12 residues. CDR3 amino acids: CASSIQAGELFF. The CDR3 DNA reads as TGTGCCAGCAGCATTCAGGCCGGGGAGCTGTTTTTT.

This chain's CDR3 is CASSFMGLGVDEQFF. In nucleotides, the CDR3 is TGTGCCAGCAGTTTCATGGGACTAGGAGTGGATGAGCAGTTCTTC. The genes are TRBV27 and TRBJ2-1; the match to TRBD2 covers 8 bases. This CDR3 contains 15 residues. Trimming cost V 3 bases and J 8 bases; bases outside gene matches: 9. The V gene's germline CDR1 is MNHEY and CDR2 SMNVEV (reference sequence).

This clone was counted ten times or more. This chain uses TRBV6-5 with TRBJ1-1; no definite D call. This CDR3 is 13 amino acids long. Trimming removed 7 bases from V and 5 bases from J, with 14 bases in between. The germline CDR1 and CDR2 sequences are MNHEY and SVGAGI. CDR3 protein: CASTSDIQTEAFF. For the CDR3, the DNA is TGTGCCAGCACGTCAGACATCCAAACTGAAGCTTTCTTT.

The chain is built from TRBV13 and TRBJ2-3, with unresolved D. Germline V CDR1 and CDR2: PRHDT, FYEKMQ (reference sequence). The CDR3 runs to 13 residues. Trimming left V 5 bases short and J 3 bases short, with 9 bases between. CDR3 coding DNA: TGTGCCAGCAGCCCCTGGGGAACAGATACGCAGTATTTT. This translates into CASSPWGTDTQYF.

The chain combines TRBV2 with TRBJ2-2, with TRBD2 matching over 13 bases. CDR3 length: 18 amino acids. Germline CDR1 SNHLY, CDR2 FYNNEI. The trim removed 4 bases at V and 7 bases at J, leaving 12 bases unmatched. CDR3 amino acids: CASSGETSGRSLIGELFF. The CDR3 coding sequence is TGTGCCAGCAGTGGCGAGACTAGCGGGAGGTCTCTAATCGGGGAGCTGTTTTTT.

V is TRBV7-9 and J is TRBJ2-1, with 14 positions matching TRBD2. The CDR3 is made up of 16 amino acids. J gave up 7 bases and V 5 bases, and 7 bases lay outside the gene matches. Germline V gene lookup returns CDR1 SEHNR and CDR2 FQNEAQ (reference sequence). The CDR3 nucleotides are TGTGCCAGCAGCGCGCAGACTAGCGGGAGGGCAAATGAGCAGTTCTTC. Translation gives CASSAQTSGRANEQFF. Full variable domain (missing parts from reference TRBV7-9 and TRBJ2-1): DTGVSQNPRHKITKRGQNVTFRCDPISEHNRLYWYRQTLGQGPEFLTYFQNEAQLEKSRLLSDRFSAERPKGSFSTLEIQRTEQGDSAMYLCASSAQTSGRANEQFFGPGTRLTVL.

This chain uses TRBV19 with TRBJ2-5; 13 nucleotides align to TRBD2. This CDR3 has 16 residues. V was pared by 4 bases and J by 4 bases, with 6 bases of the junction left unmatched. Germline loops: CDR1 LNHDA, CDR2 SQIVND (reference sequence). The CDR3: CASSTGLAGVGETQYF. The CDR3 DNA sequence: TGTGCCAGTAGTACCGGACTAGCGGGGGTCGGAGAGACCCAGTACTTC. Filled out from reference TRBV19 and TRBJ2-5, the complete variable domain reads DGGITQSPKYLFRKEGQNVTLSCEQNLNHDAMYWYRQDPGQGLRLIYYSQIVNDFQKGDIAEGYSVSREKKESFPLTVTSAQKNPTAFYLCASSTGLAGVGETQYFGPGTRLLVL.

This clone has more than one count but fewer than ten. The J gene is TRBJ1-1, the V gene TRBV30; perhaps TRBD1 as D (6 bases). Between the trimmed V and J ends, which lost 3 bases and 4 bases, there was a span of 15 bases. Germline CDR1 is GTSNPN and CDR2 is SVGIG (reference sequence). The CDR3 has 14 amino acids. The CDR3, as DNA: TGTGCCTGGAGACCCCGGGGGGGCTCCACTGAAGCTTTCTTT. Its protein product is CAWRPRGGSTEAFF.

This chain connects TRBV5-5 to TRBJ2-2; no clear D. The CDR3 runs 14 residues. V was pared by 0 bases and J by 4 bases, with 7 bases between. Germline lookup yields CDR1 SGHKS and CDR2 YYEKEE (reference sequence). DNA of the CDR3: TGTGCCAGCAGCTTGGCAGAGCGCACCGGGGAGCTGTTTTTT. This encodes CASSLAERTGELFF.

This clone was seen a handful of times. The rearrangement joins TRBV1 to TRBJ1-5. TRBV1 constitutes a pseudogene. The CDR3 spans 11 residues. CDR3 protein: CTSSPYQPQHF. The DNA for the CDR3 is TGCACCAGCAGCCCGTATCAGCCCCAGCATTTT.

The chain joins TRBV25-1 to TRBJ1-4; a weak D match, TRBD1 (5 bases). V was pared by 6 bases and J by 8 bases, with 19 bases between. Germline V gene lookup returns CDR1 MGHDK and CDR2 SYGVNS. The CDR3 has 15 residues. The CDR3 DNA reads TGTGCCAGCAGCATCATACAGGAAGTTGGGGAAAAACTGTTTTTT. This encodes CASSIIQEVGEKLFF.

The chain has TRBV28 and TRBJ1-1, with 7 bases aligning to TRBD1. The CDR3 length is 12 residues. With 6 bases clipped from V and 6 bases from J, the junction kept 4 bases outside the gene matches. Germline CDR1 reads MDHEN; CDR2 reads SYDVKM. In DNA form, the CDR3 reads TGTGCCAGCAGCCTAGACAGGGCTGAAGCTTTCTTT. This codes for CASSLDRAEAFF.